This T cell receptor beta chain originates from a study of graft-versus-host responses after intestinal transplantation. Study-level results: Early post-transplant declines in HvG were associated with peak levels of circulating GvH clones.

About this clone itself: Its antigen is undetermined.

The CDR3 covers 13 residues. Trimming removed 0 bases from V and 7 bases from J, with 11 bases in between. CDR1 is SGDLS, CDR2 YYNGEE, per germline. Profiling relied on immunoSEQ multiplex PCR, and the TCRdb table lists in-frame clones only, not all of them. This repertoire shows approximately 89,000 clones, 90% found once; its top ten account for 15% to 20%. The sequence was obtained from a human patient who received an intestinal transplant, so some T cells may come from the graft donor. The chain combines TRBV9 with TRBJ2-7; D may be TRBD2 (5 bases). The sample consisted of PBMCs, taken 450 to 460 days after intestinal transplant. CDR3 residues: CASSVAGSGEQYF. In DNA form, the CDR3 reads TGTGCCAGCAGCGTAGCGGGATCCGGGGAGCAGTACTTC.